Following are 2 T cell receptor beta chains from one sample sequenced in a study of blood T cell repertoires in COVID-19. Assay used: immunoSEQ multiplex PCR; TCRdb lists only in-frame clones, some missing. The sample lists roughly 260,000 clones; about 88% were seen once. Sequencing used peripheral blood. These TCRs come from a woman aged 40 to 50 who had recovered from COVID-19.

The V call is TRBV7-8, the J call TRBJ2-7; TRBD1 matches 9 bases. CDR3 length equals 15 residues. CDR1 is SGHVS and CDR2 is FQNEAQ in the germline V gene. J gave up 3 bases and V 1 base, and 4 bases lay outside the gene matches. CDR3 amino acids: CASSLGGQGYYEQYF. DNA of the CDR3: TGTGCCAGCAGCTTAGGGGGACAGGGATACTACGAGCAGTACTTC.

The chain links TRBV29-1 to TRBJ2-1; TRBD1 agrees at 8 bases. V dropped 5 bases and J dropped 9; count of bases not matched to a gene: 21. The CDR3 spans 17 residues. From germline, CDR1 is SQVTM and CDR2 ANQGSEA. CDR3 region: CSVRKVRGRSGTIEQFF. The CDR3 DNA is TGCAGCGTTCGGAAGGTCAGGGGGCGCAGTGGGACGATTGAGCAGTTCTTC.